Below are 30 T cell receptor beta chains sequenced from a single sample in a study of CD8+ T cells in alopecia areata. RNA, once extracted, was reverse transcribed into cDNA for use as the sequencing template. Assay: immunoSEQ multiplex PCR; the TCRdb copy retains only in-frame clones and omits some. In the table there are hundreds of thousands of clones, approximately 61% of which are singletons. Source: CD4+ T cells sorted from blood, taken at week 0. The receptors shown here come from a human donor with alopecia areata.

This rearrangement joins TRBV7-2 to TRBJ2-3, with TRBD2 identical over 11 bases. Germline lookup yields CDR1 SGHTA and CDR2 FQGNSA. V lost 3 bases and J lost 1; bases outside the gene matches: 6. The CDR3 covers 17 residues. The CDR3 DNA reads as TGTGCCAGCAGCTTTCGAGGTAGCGGGAGGGGCACAGATACGCAGTATTTT. Translation: CASSFRGSGRGTDTQYF. The entire variable domain, with the rest obtained from reference TRBV7-2 and TRBJ2-3, is as follows: GAGVSQSPSNKVTEKGKDVELRCDPISGHTALYWYRQSLGQGLEFLIYFQGNSAPDKSGLPSDRFSAERTGGSVSTLTIQRTQQEDSAVYLCASSFRGSGRGTDTQYFGPGTRLTVL.

V is TRBV7-2 and J is TRBJ2-3, with 8 bases identical to TRBD2. The CDR3 totals 16 residues. The germline CDR1 and CDR2 sequences are SGHTA and FQGNSA. V shed 5 bases, J shed 5 bases, and the junction held 12 bases outside the gene matches. The CDR3 bases are TGTGCCAGCAGCCCTCTCCCGGGACTAGACCAAGATACGCAGTATTTT. Its protein is CASSPLPGLDQDTQYF.

The chain combines TRBV7-9 with TRBJ2-1, with no clear D. The CDR3 runs to 11 residues. Germline CDR1 is SEHNR and CDR2 is FQNEAQ (reference sequence). V was trimmed by 8 bases and J by 10 bases, leaving 12 bases between them. The CDR3 spells CASSKGQEQFF. The CDR3 region has the DNA TGTGCCAGCTCGAAAGGGCAGGAGCAGTTCTTC.

The chain recombines TRBV10-2 with TRBJ2-7; the match to TRBD2 covers 10 bases. This CDR3 spans 15 amino acids. Germline V gene sequence: CDR1 WSHSY, CDR2 SAAADI. After removal of 3 bases from V and 2 bases from J, the junction contained 4 bases not matched to a gene. Here the CDR3 DNA reads TGCGCCAGCAGTGATGGTAGCGGGAGGCCCTACGAGCAGTACTTC. Its translation: CASSDGSGRPYEQYF.

This clone has just one count. The chain couples TRBV4-1 to TRBJ2-7; possibly TRBD2 for D (6 bases). The ends were cut back, 1 base at V and 7 bases at J, with 20 bases in the middle. CDR1 and CDR2 from the germline V gene are MGHRA and YSYEKL. The CDR3 loop spans 16 amino acids. As DNA, the CDR3 is TGCGCCAGCAGCCAAGTATCGACTAGTCGAGTGGGTGAGCAGTACTTC. It translates to CASSQVSTSRVGEQYF.

The rearrangement links TRBV29-1 to TRBJ2-1; TRBD2 matches 9 bases. This CDR3 contains 11 residues. V shed 7 bases, J shed 10 bases, and the junction held 5 bases outside the gene matches. Germline V lookup: CDR1 SQVTM, CDR2 ANQGSEA. CDR3 residues: CSAIAGVEQFF. As DNA, the CDR3 is TGCAGCGCCATAGCGGGAGTGGAGCAGTTCTTC.

This clone was counted between two and nine times. The gene calls are TRBV29-1 and TRBJ2-3; weak D call: TRBD1 (7 bases). The V end was cut by 6 bases, the J end by 2 bases, with 15 bases between. The V gene's germline CDR1 is SQVTM and CDR2 ANQGSEA. This CDR3 comprises 14 residues. The CDR3: CSVLRRGLTDTQYF. The CDR3 nucleotides read TGCAGCGTCCTCAGGAGGGGGCTCACAGATACGCAGTATTTT.

The chain carries TRBV4-1 and TRBJ2-2, with a tentative D call TRBD1 (6 bases). The CDR3 is 14 amino acids. V was clipped by 4 bases and J by 6 bases, with 12 bases between them. Looked up from germline, CDR1 is MGHRA and CDR2 is YSYEKL. In nucleotides, the CDR3 is TGCGCCAGCAGCCGGTTTAGGGGGTCCGGGGAGCTGTTTTTT. Encoded protein: CASSRFRGSGELFF.

The gene calls are TRBV19 and TRBJ2-7; D call uncertain. V was pared by 0 bases and J by 0 bases, with 6 bases between. This CDR3 contains 14 residues. The germline V gene encodes CDR1 LNHDA and CDR2 SQIVND (reference sequence). DNA of the CDR3: TGTGCCAGTAGTATAGAACTTCCCTCCTACGAGCAGTACTTC. Its translation is CASSIELPSYEQYF. The full variable domain, in which reference TRBV19 and TRBJ2-7 provide the parts outside the CDR3, is DGGITQSPKYLFRKEGQNVTLSCEQNLNHDAMYWYRQDPGQGLRLIYYSQIVNDFQKGDIAEGYSVSREKKESFPLTVTSAQKNPTAFYLCASSIELPSYEQYFGPGTRLTVT.

This sequence joins TRBV27 and TRBJ2-7; 7 nucleotides match TRBD2. The CDR3 sequence is 17 residues long. Germline loops: CDR1 MNHEY, CDR2 SMNVEV (reference sequence). V lost 3 bases to trimming and J lost 5 bases; unmatched junction nucleotides: 16. In nucleotides, the CDR3 is TGTGCCAGCAGTTTTGGTAGCGGGTACCCTACTGTCAACGAGCAGTACTTC. As protein: CASSFGSGYPTVNEQYF.

This sequence joins TRBV9 and TRBJ1-1, with a possible D match to TRBD1 (6 bases). V lost 0 bases and J lost 1, with 13 bases in between. The germline V gene has CDR1 SGDLS and CDR2 YYNGEE. The CDR3 length is 16 residues. The CDR3 sequence is CASSVAWQGPNTEAFF. CDR3 nucleotide sequence: TGTGCCAGCAGCGTAGCTTGGCAGGGGCCGAACACTGAAGCTTTCTTT.

The chain uses TRBV9 and TRBJ2-3, with TRBD2 identical over 7 bases. With 4 bases clipped from V and 1 base from J, the junction kept 9 bases outside the gene matches. The CDR3 is 16 residues long. Germline V gives CDR1 SGDLS, CDR2 YYNGEE. In nucleotides, the CDR3 is TGTGCCAGCAGCCCCCGAACGAGCGGGGGCACAGATACGCAGTATTTT. Translated: CASSPRTSGGTDTQYF.

This clone was counted a few times. The chain's CDR3 is CASSITRTSGNRGELFF. CDR3 in DNA: TGTGCCAGCTCCATCACTAGGACTAGCGGGAACAGAGGGGAGCTGTTTTTT. The chain has TRBV7-9 and TRBJ2-2; 12 bases match TRBD2. The germline CDR1 and CDR2 sequences are SEHNR and FQNEAQ (reference sequence). J was trimmed by 8 bases and V by 8 bases; bases with no gene match: 15. This CDR3 is built from 17 residues. Looking up the rest from reference TRBV7-9 and TRBJ2-2 gives the full variable domain: DTGVSQNPRHKITKRGQNVTFRCDPISEHNRLYWYRQTLGQGPEFLTYFQNEAQLEKSRLLSDRFSAERPKGSFSTLEIQRTEQGDSAMYLCASSITRTSGNRGELFFGEGSRLTVL.

This chain uses TRBV9 with TRBJ2-5, with D tentatively TRBD2 (5 bases). The J call may be in error: the DNA end matches TRBJ2-7 better. Per the germline V gene, CDR1 is SGDLS and CDR2 is YYNGEE. The CDR3 is 16 residues long. CDR3 bases: TGTGCCAGCAGCGTAGCCCAGCTAGCACAATTCGACGAGCAGTACTTC. Translated: CASSVAQLAQFDEQYF.

This clone turned up a few times. CDR3 loop: CASSRDRSYGYTF. The DNA of the CDR3 is TGTGCCAGCAGCAGGGACAGGTCCTATGGCTACACCTTC. The chain recombines TRBV7-8 with TRBJ1-2; 8 nucleotides match TRBD1. Per germline, CDR1 SGHVS and CDR2 FQNEAQ. The trim removed 5 bases at V and 4 bases at J, leaving 3 bases unmatched. The CDR3 loop spans 13 amino acids.

This chain links TRBV6-5 with TRBJ2-3, with 7 bases matching TRBD2. This CDR3 contains 14 residues. Germline V gives CDR1 MNHEY, CDR2 SVGAGI. With 2 bases clipped from V and 4 bases from J, the junction kept 3 bases outside the gene matches. The CDR3 loop reads CASSYMAGADTQYF. CDR3 DNA sequence: TGTGCCAGCAGTTACATGGCGGGAGCAGATACGCAGTATTTT.

This clone was counted at least ten times. The chain carries TRBV29-1 and TRBJ2-1; no firm D call. The CDR3 contains 14 residues. Trimming cost V 3 bases and J 4 bases, with 13 bases left between them. From germline, CDR1 is SQVTM and CDR2 ANQGSEA. The CDR3 loop is CSVEGSSLYNEQFF. As DNA, the CDR3 is TGCAGCGTTGAGGGTAGTTCCCTATACAATGAGCAGTTCTTC.

This chain links TRBV29-1 with TRBJ2-6; 8 bases are shared with TRBD1. CDR3 length: 16 amino acids. Germline CDR1 and CDR2: SQVTM and ANQGSEA. V shed 6 bases and J 0 bases; nucleotides not matched to a gene: 7. CDR3 protein: CSVGTGLFSGANVLTF. CDR3 coding DNA: TGCAGCGTGGGGACAGGACTGTTCTCTGGGGCCAACGTCCTGACTTTC.

This clone was counted a few times. The chain joins TRBV29-1 to TRBJ1-2, with D hard to call. V lost 4 bases to trimming and J lost 6 bases, with 15 bases between them. CDR3 length: 13 residues. In germline, CDR1 is SQVTM, CDR2 ANQGSEA. For the CDR3, the DNA is TGCAGCGTTGCGACGGAAGGATTGGATGGCTACACCTTC. Translation: CSVATEGLDGYTF.

V usage is TRBV6-6 and J usage is TRBJ2-7; D gene unclear. The V end lost 5 bases, the J end lost 1 base, and 6 bases lay between the germline ends. Germline V gives CDR1 MNHNY, CDR2 SVGAGI (reference sequence). The CDR3 length is 12 residues. The chain's CDR3 is CASSPQSYEQYF. In DNA form, the CDR3 reads TGTGCCAGCAGTCCGCAGTCCTACGAGCAGTACTTC.

This clone was observed a handful of times. The chain uses TRBV7-6 and TRBJ2-1, with D possibly being TRBD2 (5 bases). CDR1 is SGHVS, CDR2 FNYEAQ, per germline. V dropped 5 bases and J dropped 0 bases, with 11 bases sitting between them. This CDR3 is built from 15 residues. The chain's CDR3 is CASSLSESSYNEQFF. CDR3 sequence (DNA): TGTGCCAGCAGCCTTAGCGAGAGCTCCTACAATGAGCAGTTCTTC.

The V and J genes are TRBV7-3 and TRBJ2-1; possibly TRBD1 for D (6 bases). CDR3 length: 13 amino acids. CDR1 SGHTA and CDR2 FQGTGA come from the germline V gene. Trimming cost V 5 bases and J 6 bases, with 11 bases left between them. The CDR3 DNA reads TGTGCCAGCAGCCCTCTAGGGGGCAATGAGCAGTTCTTC. It encodes CASSPLGGNEQFF.

The gene calls are TRBV6-5 and TRBJ1-2, with D possibly TRBD1 on 5 matching bases. CDR3 length equals 12 residues. Germline loops: CDR1 MNHEY, CDR2 SVGAGI. The V and J ends lost 7 bases and 3 bases respectively, with 9 bases between them. The chain's CDR3 is CASTDSYYGYTF. For the CDR3, the DNA is TGTGCCAGCACCGACAGTTACTATGGCTACACCTTC.

This clone was counted only a few times. The rearrangement uses TRBV7-2 and TRBJ2-2; the D gene could be TRBD1 or TRBD2 (5 bases each). CDR3 length: 14 amino acids. Germline-derived CDR1 and CDR2 are SGHTA and FQGNSA. Trimming cost V 3 bases and J 4 bases, with 9 bases left between them. In nucleotides, the CDR3 is TGTGCCAGCAGCTTGGGGGTAATCACCGGGGAGCTGTTTTTT. Amino acids: CASSLGVITGELFF.

The chain employs TRBV30 and TRBJ2-1, with 16 bases identical to TRBD2. The V segment lost 3 bases and the J segment 10 bases; nucleotides outside the gene matches: 6. This CDR3 is 15 amino acids long. CDR1 is GTSNPN, CDR2 SVGIG, per germline (reference sequence). CDR3 sequence (DNA): TGTGCCTGGAGGGGGACTAGCGGGAGGGCGGGCGAGCAGTTCTTC. Amino acids: CAWRGTSGRAGEQFF.

The chain combines TRBV9 with TRBJ2-5, with 7 bases that match TRBD2. With 7 bases clipped from V and 0 bases from J, the junction kept 6 bases outside the gene matches. Germline CDR1 reads SGDLS; CDR2 reads YYNGEE. The length of the CDR3 is 14 residues. The CDR3 DNA follows: TGTGCCAGCGGGCGGGGGATGAACCAAGAGACCCAGTACTTC. Encoded protein: CASGRGMNQETQYF.

The CDR3 coding sequence is TGTGCCAGCAGTGAAGGACTAGCGGCCACGTTGGACGAGCAGTACTTC. The encoded protein is CASSEGLAATLDEQYF. The V and J genes are TRBV2 and TRBJ2-7; TRBD2 matches at 9 bases. The junction had 9 bases not matched to a gene; V was cut back by 1 base and J by 5 bases. The CDR3 contains 16 residues. Germline V gene data show CDR1 as SNHLY and CDR2 as FYNNEI.

The chain has TRBV6-6 and TRBJ2-3; D ambiguous. Germline V gives CDR1 MNHNY, CDR2 SVGAGI (reference sequence). V was cut by 5 bases and J by 0 bases, with 3 bases left in between. This CDR3 is 12 amino acids long. DNA for the CDR3: TGTGCCAGCAGTCCTAGCACAGATACGCAGTATTTT. Amino acids: CASSPSTDTQYF.

This clone was found once. V usage is TRBV18 and J usage is TRBJ2-7; D could derive from TRBD1 or TRBD2 (5 bases each). This CDR3 spans 15 amino acids. Per germline, CDR1 KGHSH and CDR2 LQKENI. V lost 5 bases, J lost 0 bases, and 14 bases lay in between. Written as DNA, the CDR3 is TGTGCCAGCTCAGTATCCCCCGGGGCCTCCTACGAGCAGTACTTC. It yields the protein CASSVSPGASYEQYF.

V gene TRBV5-4 combines with J gene TRBJ2-1; TRBD2 agrees at 13 bases. The J segment lost 9 bases and the V segment lost 2 bases, leaving 5 bases of the junction unmatched. Germline assignment: CDR1 SGHNT and CDR2 YYREEE (reference sequence). The CDR3 loop spans 15 amino acids. The CDR3 is CASSFGLAGDGEQFF. CDR3 bases: TGTGCCAGCAGCTTCGGACTAGCGGGAGACGGTGAGCAGTTCTTC.